This entry lists 24 T cell receptor beta chains sequenced from one sample in a study of cytomegalovirus exposure and HLA in healthy donors. PCR employed 60 Vbeta and 13 Jbeta primers. Sequencing was performed with immunoSEQ multiplex PCR; in TCRdb, only in-frame clones are kept and a portion is missing. The table has approximately 76,000 clones, around 58% seen once. Sequenced sample: PBMCs. The receptors derive from a man aged 30 to 45 in good health and CMV-seropositive.

The chain uses TRBV5-1 and TRBJ2-2; no clear D gene. The CDR3 spans 14 residues. The V and J ends lost 4 bases and 0 bases respectively, with 7 bases between them. Per the germline V gene, CDR1 is SGHRS and CDR2 is YFSETQ. In DNA, the CDR3 is TGCGCCAGCAGCGACACCTCGAACACCGGGGAGCTGTTTTTT. Its protein product is CASSDTSNTGELFF.

The chain employs TRBV11-3 and TRBJ2-1, with TRBD1 matching over 8 bases. The length of the CDR3 is 17 residues. Germline CDR1 reads SGHNT; CDR2 reads YENEEA. The junction had 23 bases not matched to a gene; V was cut back by 4 bases and J by 15 bases. The CDR3 loop is CASSSYDAPQGVRASFF. CDR3 coding DNA: TGTGCCAGCAGCTCCTATGACGCCCCACAGGGGGTTAGGGCCTCGTTCTTC.

This clone has just a few counts. Other DNA sequences in the sample encode the same CDR3. The J gene is TRBJ2-2, the V gene TRBV7-9; the D gene is possibly TRBD2 (5 bases). The CDR3 covers 14 residues. Trimming removed 1 base at V and 4 bases at J, with 7 bases between. Germline-derived CDR1 and CDR2 are SEHNR and FQNEAQ (reference sequence). CDR3 residues: CASSLGGGTGELFF. In DNA, the CDR3 is TGTGCCAGCAGCTTAGGTGGAGGCACCGGGGAGCTGTTTTTT.

This rearrangement joins TRBV19 to TRBJ2-5; D remains unclear. The CDR3 runs 13 residues. The germline CDR1 and CDR2 sequences are LNHDA and SQIVND (reference sequence). V was shortened by 4 bases and J by 4 bases, with 10 bases between the two germline ends. Written as DNA, the CDR3 is TGTGCCAGTAGTACAGGAAGGATAGAGACCCAGTACTTC. Its protein product is CASSTGRIETQYF. The variable domain in full, completed from reference TRBV19 and TRBJ2-5, reads DGGITQSPKYLFRKEGQNVTLSCEQNLNHDAMYWYRQDPGQGLRLIYYSQIVNDFQKGDIAEGYSVSREKKESFPLTVTSAQKNPTAFYLCASSTGRIETQYFGPGTRLLVL.

This chain links TRBV7-2 with TRBJ2-3; D might be TRBD2 (5 bases). The CDR3 loop spans 13 amino acids. The V gene lost 8 bases and the J gene lost 4 bases, with 13 bases spanning the gap. Germline values: CDR1 SGHTA, CDR2 FQGNSA. CDR3: CASCPAGPDTQYF. In DNA form, the CDR3 reads TGTGCCAGCTGTCCTGCGGGTCCAGATACGCAGTATTTT.

This clone was recorded a few times. The chain is built from TRBV5-4 and TRBJ1-4; the D is unclear. CDR1 is SGHNT, CDR2 YYREEE, per germline (reference sequence). This CDR3 region has 15 residues. V gave up 1 base and J gave up 7 bases, with 14 bases separating them. Here the CDR3 reads CASSLSWQEGEKLFF. The CDR3 DNA reads TGTGCCAGCAGCTTGTCGTGGCAGGAGGGTGAAAAACTGTTTTTT.

This chain links TRBV16 with TRBJ2-7; D is perhaps TRBD2 (6 bases). The CDR3 is 14 residues long. The ends were cut back, 0 bases at V and 5 bases at J, with 11 bases in the middle. CDR1 and CDR2 from the germline V gene are KGHSY and FQNENV. The CDR3 nucleotides are TGTGCCAGCAGCCAATCCGCGGAGGGCAACGAGCAGTACTTC. Amino acids: CASSQSAEGNEQYF.

This sequence joins TRBV7-8 and TRBJ1-3; no clear D gene. Germline values: CDR1 SGHVS, CDR2 FQNEAQ. Trimming left V 5 bases short and J 3 bases short, with 14 bases between. This CDR3 spans 15 amino acids. The CDR3 loop is CASSPRGSFGNTIYF. The CDR3 DNA is TGTGCCAGCAGCCCCCGCGGGAGCTTTGGAAACACCATATATTTT.

This sequence joins TRBV7-8 and TRBJ1-5, with 7 bases matching TRBD1. Germline V CDR1 and CDR2: SGHVS, FQNEAQ. V lost 5 bases, J lost 5 bases, and 6 bases stayed unmatched. The CDR3 is made up of 14 amino acids. The DNA of the CDR3 is TGTGCCAGCAGCCGCCGGGACAGATATCAGCCCCAGCATTTT. Amino acid sequence: CASSRRDRYQPQHF.

As DNA, the CDR3 is TGTGCCAGCAGACTTAGGACAGGGCCCAACTATGGCTACACCTTC. This encodes CASRLRTGPNYGYTF. The V gene is TRBV6-4, the J gene TRBJ1-2; 8 nucleotides agree with TRBD1. This CDR3 has 15 residues. CDR1 is MRHNA, CDR2 SNTAGT, per germline. J lost 2 bases, V lost 6 bases, and 8 bases had no gene match.

Concerning this clone itself: Other DNA variants within this sample encode the same CDR3. The gene calls are TRBV7-9 and TRBJ2-3; D may be TRBD1 (5 bases). The V end was cut by 5 bases, the J end by 2 bases, with 11 bases between. CDR1 SEHNR and CDR2 FQNEAQ come from the germline V gene (reference sequence). CDR3 length: 14 amino acids. The CDR3 sequence: CASSRSGNTDTQYF. CDR3 coding DNA: TGTGCCAGCAGCCGCTCAGGGAACACAGATACGCAGTATTTT.

The rearrangement uses TRBV29-1 and TRBJ2-2; 11 bases map to TRBD2. The CDR3 extends over 17 amino acids. The germline V gene has CDR1 SQVTM and CDR2 ANQGSEA. Trimming cost V 3 bases and J 4 bases; bases outside gene matches: 10. The CDR3 DNA is TGCAGCGTTGACGGTCCCCTAGCGGGAGGAGTCACCGGGGAGCTGTTTTTT. Translated, it gives CSVDGPLAGGVTGELFF.

The chain couples TRBV4-2 to TRBJ1-1; TRBD1 aligns across 7 bases. CDR1 and CDR2 from the germline V gene are LGHNA and YNFKEQ. V shed 5 bases, J shed 4 bases, and the junction held 10 bases outside the gene matches. There are 15 residues in the CDR3. The CDR3 is CASSERTGGGTEAFF. The CDR3 nucleotides read TGTGCCAGCAGCGAACGGACAGGAGGCGGCACTGAAGCTTTCTTT.

This clone was seen only a few times. The chain links TRBV4-2 to TRBJ2-7, with a weak D call TRBD1 (5 bases). The germline V gene encodes CDR1 LGHNA and CDR2 YNFKEQ. The length of the CDR3 is 16 residues. V lost 0 bases to trimming and J lost 3 bases, with 15 bases between them. The CDR3 is CASSQEGASSIYEQYF. Written as DNA, the CDR3 is TGTGCCAGCAGCCAAGAAGGGGCCAGCTCGATCTACGAGCAGTACTTC.

The chain combines TRBV5-4 with TRBJ1-2; D might be TRBD1 (5 bases). From germline, CDR1 is SGHNT and CDR2 YYREEE (reference sequence). Deletions cut 0 bases from V and 0 bases from J, with 6 bases between. The CDR3 is made up of 14 amino acids. The CDR3, as DNA: TGTGCCAGCAGCTTGGACAGGACTAACTATGGCTACACCTTC. Translating gives CASSLDRTNYGYTF. Combining the CDR3 with reference TRBV5-4 and TRBJ1-2 gives the whole variable domain ETGVTQSPTHLIKTRGQQVTLRCSSQSGHNTVSWYQQALGQGPQFIFQYYREEENGRGNFPPRFSGLQFPNYSSELNVNALELDDSALYLCASSLDRTNYGYTFGSGTRLTVV.

The chain joins TRBV14 to TRBJ2-7, with D unresolved. CDR1 and CDR2 (germline): SGHDN, FVKESK. The length of the CDR3 is 12 residues. Trimming shortened V by 0 bases and J by 9 bases, and 9 bases separated the two germline ends. This chain's CDR3 is CASSQDNSWQYF. Here the CDR3 DNA reads TGTGCCAGCAGCCAAGACAACAGCTGGCAGTACTTC.

The CDR3 region is CASSWFSGYEQYF. The CDR3 DNA follows: TGTGCCAGCAGCTGGTTTAGCGGCTACGAGCAGTACTTC. This sequence joins TRBV14 and TRBJ2-7; TRBD2 might be the D (6 bases). Deletions cut 5 bases from V and 3 bases from J, with 11 bases between. The V gene's germline CDR1 is SGHDN and CDR2 FVKESK. The CDR3 totals 13 residues.

This chain links TRBV9 with TRBJ2-3, with a weak D call TRBD2 (6 bases). Germline V CDR1 and CDR2: SGDLS, YYNGEE. The CDR3 covers 15 residues. Trimming took 4 bases from V and 0 from J, leaving 12 bases between them. The CDR3 nucleotides are TGTGCCAGCAGCCCGACCAGCGGGAGCACAGATACGCAGTATTTT. Translated: CASSPTSGSTDTQYF.

The chain recombines TRBV30 with TRBJ1-5, with 9 positions matching TRBD1. Unmatched junction bases numbered 10, after V lost 3 bases and J lost 4 bases. CDR1 is GTSNPN and CDR2 is SVGIG in the germline V gene (reference sequence). There are 16 residues in the CDR3. The CDR3: CAWSPPGTGLNQPQHF. The CDR3 nucleotides read TGTGCCTGGAGCCCCCCCGGGACAGGGCTTAATCAGCCCCAGCATTTT.

The chain combines TRBV19 with TRBJ2-1; unclear D gene. Per the germline V gene, CDR1 is LNHDA and CDR2 is SQIVND (reference sequence). The CDR3 covers 14 residues. Trimming removed 7 bases from V and 0 bases from J, with 10 bases in between. The CDR3 sequence: CASKIRNSYNEQFF. CDR3 sequence (DNA): TGTGCCAGTAAGATCAGGAACTCCTACAATGAGCAGTTCTTC.

This clone has more than one count but fewer than ten. V and J are TRBV5-1 and TRBJ1-1; 8 bases align to TRBD1. The junction had 9 bases not matched to a gene; V was cut back by 4 bases and J by 4 bases. Germline loops: CDR1 SGHRS, CDR2 YFSETQ. This CDR3 region has 15 residues. The CDR3 region has the DNA TGCGCCAGCAGCAGCCAAACAGGGGGAGGCACTGAAGCTTTCTTT. Translation: CASSSQTGGGTEAFF.

The V and J genes are TRBV11-2 and TRBJ2-5; possibly TRBD1 for D (6 bases). Trimming left V 3 bases short and J 3 bases short, with 14 bases between. The CDR3 is made up of 15 amino acids. Germline CDR1 is SGHAT and CDR2 is FQNNGV. The CDR3 region is CASSFLGQFEETQYF. The CDR3 nucleotides read TGTGCCAGCAGCTTTTTAGGACAGTTCGAAGAGACCCAGTACTTC.

The rearrangement links TRBV7-3 to TRBJ2-1; perhaps TRBD1 as D (6 bases). Between the trimmed V and J ends, which lost 2 bases and 2 bases, there was a span of 10 bases. The CDR3 extends over 15 amino acids. Germline CDR1 is SGHTA and CDR2 is FQGTGA. The CDR3 is CASSLDRTAYNEQFF. CDR3 sequence (DNA): TGTGCCAGCAGCTTAGACCGGACAGCCTACAATGAGCAGTTCTTC.

The V and J genes are TRBV27 and TRBJ2-7, with D unresolved. V lost 8 bases, J lost 2 bases, and 16 bases lay in between. The CDR3 is 14 residues long. CDR1 and CDR2 (germline): MNHEY, SMNVEV (reference sequence). In DNA form, the CDR3 reads TGTGCCAGCCGTGCCCTGACTGGAACCTACGAGCAGTACTTC. Translated: CASRALTGTYEQYF.